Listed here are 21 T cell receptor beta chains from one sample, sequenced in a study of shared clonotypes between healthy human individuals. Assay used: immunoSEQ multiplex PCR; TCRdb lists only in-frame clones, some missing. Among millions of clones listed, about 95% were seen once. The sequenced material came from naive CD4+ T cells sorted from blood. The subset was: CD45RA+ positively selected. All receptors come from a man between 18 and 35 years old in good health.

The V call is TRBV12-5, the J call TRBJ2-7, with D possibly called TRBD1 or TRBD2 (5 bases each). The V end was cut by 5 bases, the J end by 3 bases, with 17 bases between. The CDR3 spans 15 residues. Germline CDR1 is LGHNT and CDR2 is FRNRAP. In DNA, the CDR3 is TGTGCTAGTGGTCCTCCCCGAGAGGGGAACTACGAGCAGTACTTC. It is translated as CASGPPREGNYEQYF. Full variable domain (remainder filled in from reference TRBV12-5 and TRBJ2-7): DARVTQTPRHKVTEMGQEVTMRCQPILGHNTVFWYRQTMMQGLELLAYFRNRAPLDDSGMPKDRFSAEMPDATLATLKIQPSEPRDSAVYFCASGPPREGNYEQYFGPGTRLTVT.

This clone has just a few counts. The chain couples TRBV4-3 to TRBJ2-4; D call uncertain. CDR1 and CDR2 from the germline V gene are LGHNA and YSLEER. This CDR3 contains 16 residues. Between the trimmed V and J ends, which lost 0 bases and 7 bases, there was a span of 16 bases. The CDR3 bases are TGCGCCAGCAGCCAAGATGGCGGTAGTAATGGGAACATTCAGTACTTC. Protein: CASSQDGGSNGNIQYF.

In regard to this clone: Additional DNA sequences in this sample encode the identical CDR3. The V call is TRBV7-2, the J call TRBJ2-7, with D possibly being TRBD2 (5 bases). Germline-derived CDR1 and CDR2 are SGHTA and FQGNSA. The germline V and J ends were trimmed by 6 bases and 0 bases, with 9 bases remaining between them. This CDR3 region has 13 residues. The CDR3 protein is CASSPGFSYEQYF. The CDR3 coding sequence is TGTGCCAGCAGTCCGGGGTTCTCCTACGAGCAGTACTTC.

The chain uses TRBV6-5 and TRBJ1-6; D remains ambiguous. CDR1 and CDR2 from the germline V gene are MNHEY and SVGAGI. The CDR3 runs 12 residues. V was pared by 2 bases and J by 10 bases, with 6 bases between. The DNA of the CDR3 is TGTGCCAGCAGTTACGTGCACTCACCCCTCCACTTT. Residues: CASSYVHSPLHF.

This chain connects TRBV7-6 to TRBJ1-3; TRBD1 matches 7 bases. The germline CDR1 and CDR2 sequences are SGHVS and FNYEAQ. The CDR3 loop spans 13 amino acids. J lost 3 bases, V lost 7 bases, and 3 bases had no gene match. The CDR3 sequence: CASTQGVGNTIYF. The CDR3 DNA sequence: TGTGCCAGCACCCAGGGGGTTGGAAACACCATATATTTT.

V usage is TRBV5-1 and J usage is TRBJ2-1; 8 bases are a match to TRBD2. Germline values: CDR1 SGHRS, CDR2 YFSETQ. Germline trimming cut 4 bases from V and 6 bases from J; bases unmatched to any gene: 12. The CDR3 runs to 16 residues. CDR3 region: CASSQAPGRGANEQFF. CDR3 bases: TGCGCCAGCAGCCAGGCCCCGGGGCGGGGGGCCAATGAGCAGTTCTTC.

The CDR3 here is CASSPRQDFYNEQFF. CDR3 bases: TGTGCCAGCAGCCCGCGACAGGACTTCTACAATGAGCAGTTCTTC. The chain joins TRBV5-4 to TRBJ2-1; possible D gene TRBD1, 6 bases. Germline CDR1 is SGHNT and CDR2 is YYREEE (reference sequence). Trimming pared 4 bases from V and 3 bases from J, leaving 14 bases between. The length of the CDR3 is 15 residues. Looking up the rest from reference TRBV5-4 and TRBJ2-1 gives the full variable domain: ETGVTQSPTHLIKTRGQQVTLRCSSQSGHNTVSWYQQALGQGPQFIFQYYREEENGRGNFPPRFSGLQFPNYSSELNVNALELDDSALYLCASSPRQDFYNEQFFGPGTRLTVL.

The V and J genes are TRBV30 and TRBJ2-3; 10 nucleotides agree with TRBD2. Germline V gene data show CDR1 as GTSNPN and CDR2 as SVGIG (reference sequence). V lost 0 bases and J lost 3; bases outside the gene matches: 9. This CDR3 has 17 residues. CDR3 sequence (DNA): TGTGCCTGGAGTGTACTTAGGACTAGCGGTTATACAGATACGCAGTATTTT. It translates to CAWSVLRTSGYTDTQYF.

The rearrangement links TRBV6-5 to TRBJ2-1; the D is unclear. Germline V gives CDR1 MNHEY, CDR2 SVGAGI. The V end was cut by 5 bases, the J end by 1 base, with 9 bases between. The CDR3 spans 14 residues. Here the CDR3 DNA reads TGTGCCAGCAGTCGAAAGCCTTCCTACAATGAGCAGTTCTTC. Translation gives CASSRKPSYNEQFF.

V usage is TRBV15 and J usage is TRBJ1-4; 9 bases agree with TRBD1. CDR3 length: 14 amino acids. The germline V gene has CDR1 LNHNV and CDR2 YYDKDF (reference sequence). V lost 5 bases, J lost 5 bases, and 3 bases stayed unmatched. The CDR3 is CATSWGQGNEKLFF. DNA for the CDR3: TGTGCCACCAGCTGGGGACAGGGCAATGAAAAACTGTTTTTT.

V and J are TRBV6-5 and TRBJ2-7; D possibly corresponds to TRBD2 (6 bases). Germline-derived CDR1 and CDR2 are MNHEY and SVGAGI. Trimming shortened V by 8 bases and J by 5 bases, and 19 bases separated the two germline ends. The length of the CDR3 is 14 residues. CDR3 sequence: CASRRGWERNEQYF. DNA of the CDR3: TGTGCCAGCCGCCGGGGGTGGGAGAGAAACGAGCAGTACTTC.

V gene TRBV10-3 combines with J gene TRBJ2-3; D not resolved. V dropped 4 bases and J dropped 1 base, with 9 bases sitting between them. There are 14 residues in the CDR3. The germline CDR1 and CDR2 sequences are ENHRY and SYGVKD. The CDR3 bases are TGTGCCATCAGTGGCTTAGTGGGCACAGATACGCAGTATTTT. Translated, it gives CAISGLVGTDTQYF.

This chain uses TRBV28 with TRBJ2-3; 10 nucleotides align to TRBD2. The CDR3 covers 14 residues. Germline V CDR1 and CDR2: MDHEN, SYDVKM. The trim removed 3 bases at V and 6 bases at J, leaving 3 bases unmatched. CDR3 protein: CASSFGTSVDTQYF. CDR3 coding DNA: TGTGCCAGCAGTTTTGGGACTAGCGTGGATACGCAGTATTTT. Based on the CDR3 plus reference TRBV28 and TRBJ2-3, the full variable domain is DVKVTQSSRYLVKRTGEKVFLECVQDMDHENMFWYRQDPGLGLRLIYFSYDVKMKEKGDIPEGYSVSREKKERFSLILESASTNQTSMYLCASSFGTSVDTQYFGPGTRLTVL.

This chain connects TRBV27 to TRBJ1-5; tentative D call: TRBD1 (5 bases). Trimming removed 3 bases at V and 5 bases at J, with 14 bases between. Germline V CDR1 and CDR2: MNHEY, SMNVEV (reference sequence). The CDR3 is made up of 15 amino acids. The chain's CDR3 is CASSFHGAGDQPQHF. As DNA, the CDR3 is TGTGCCAGCAGTTTTCACGGGGCCGGAGATCAGCCCCAGCATTTT.

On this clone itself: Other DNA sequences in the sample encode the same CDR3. The CDR3 DNA is TGTGCCAGCAGCCTCAATACTGAAGCTTTCTTT. It specifies CASSLNTEAFF. The rearrangement joins TRBV7-9 to TRBJ1-1; D is ambiguous. The CDR3 is 11 residues long. From germline, CDR1 is SEHNR and CDR2 FQNEAQ (reference sequence). V dropped 5 bases and J dropped 5 bases, with 6 bases sitting between them.

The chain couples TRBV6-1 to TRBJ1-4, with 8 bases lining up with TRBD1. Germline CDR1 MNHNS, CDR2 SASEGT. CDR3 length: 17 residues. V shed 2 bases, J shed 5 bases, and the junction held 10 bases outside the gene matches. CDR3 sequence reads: CASSEFPRTGINEKLFF. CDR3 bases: TGTGCCAGCAGTGAATTCCCCCGGACAGGGATAAATGAAAAACTGTTTTTT.

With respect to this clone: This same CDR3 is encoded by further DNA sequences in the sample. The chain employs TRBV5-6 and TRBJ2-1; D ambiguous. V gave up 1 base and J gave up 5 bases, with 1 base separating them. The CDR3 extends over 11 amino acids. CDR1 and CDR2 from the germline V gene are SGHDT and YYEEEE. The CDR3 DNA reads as TGTGCCAGCAGCTTGAACAATGAGCAGTTCTTC. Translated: CASSLNNEQFF.

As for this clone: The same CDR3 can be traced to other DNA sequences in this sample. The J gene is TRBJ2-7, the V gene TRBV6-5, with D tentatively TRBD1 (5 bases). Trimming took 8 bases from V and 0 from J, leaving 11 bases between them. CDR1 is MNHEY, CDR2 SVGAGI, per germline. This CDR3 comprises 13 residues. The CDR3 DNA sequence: TGTGCCAGCTTCAGGGCCGGCTCCTACGAGCAGTACTTC. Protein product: CASFRAGSYEQYF.

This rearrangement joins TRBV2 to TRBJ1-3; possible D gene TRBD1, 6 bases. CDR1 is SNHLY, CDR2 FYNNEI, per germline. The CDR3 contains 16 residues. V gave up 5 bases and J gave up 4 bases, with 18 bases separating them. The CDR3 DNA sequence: TGTGCCAGCAGTCTCTGGGGGCGGGGTGAAGGAAACACCATATATTTT. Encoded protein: CASSLWGRGEGNTIYF.

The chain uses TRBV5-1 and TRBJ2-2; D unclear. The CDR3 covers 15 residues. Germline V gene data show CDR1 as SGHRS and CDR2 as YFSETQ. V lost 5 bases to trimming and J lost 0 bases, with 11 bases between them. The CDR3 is CASSTEIANTGELFF. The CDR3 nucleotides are TGCGCCAGCAGTACGGAAATCGCGAACACCGGGGAGCTGTTTTTT.

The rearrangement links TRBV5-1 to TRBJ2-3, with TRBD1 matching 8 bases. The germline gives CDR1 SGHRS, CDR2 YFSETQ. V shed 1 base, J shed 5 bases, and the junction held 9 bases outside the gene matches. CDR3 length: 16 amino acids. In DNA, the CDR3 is TGCGCCAGCAGCTTGTGGACAGGGACACAGGAAGATACGCAGTATTTT. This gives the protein CASSLWTGTQEDTQYF. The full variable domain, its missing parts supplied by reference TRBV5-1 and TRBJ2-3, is KAGVTQTPRYLIKTRGQQVTLSCSPISGHRSVSWYQQTPGQGLQFLFEYFSETQRNKGNFPGRFSGRQFSNSRSEMNVSTLELGDSALYLCASSLWTGTQEDTQYFGPGTRLTVL.